The next 20 T cell receptor beta chains were all read from a single sample in a study of graft-versus-host responses after intestinal transplantation. What these receptors recognize is not known. TCRdb keeps only in-frame clones here, not all; method: immunoSEQ multiplex PCR. Counted here are roughly 90,000 clones, about 87% occurring once; the ten biggest clones make up about 0.27%. Sequenced here: unstimulated CD4+ T cells sorted from spleen or lymph node cells, sampled before transplant. The receptors were gathered from a human donor who was the organ donor for an intestinal transplant.

This sequence joins TRBV19 and TRBJ1-2, with 7 bases fitting TRBD1. V was pared by 3 bases and J by 4 bases, with 11 bases of the junction left unmatched. Germline V lookup: CDR1 LNHDA, CDR2 SQIVND (reference sequence). This CDR3 is built from 16 residues. The chain's CDR3 is CASSIPGGGASYGYTF. The CDR3 region has the DNA TGTGCCAGTAGTATCCCGGGAGGGGGCGCCTCCTATGGCTACACCTTC.

The rearrangement joins TRBV2 to TRBJ2-5, with 11 bases matching TRBD1. Germline CDR1 and CDR2: SNHLY and FYNNEI. This CDR3 contains 14 residues. V was clipped by 5 bases and J by 7 bases; unmatched bases: 6. CDR3 in amino acids: CASSSPGQGGTQYF. CDR3 sequence (DNA): TGTGCCAGCAGTTCCCCGGGACAGGGGGGGACCCAGTACTTC. The variable domain in full, completed from reference TRBV2 and TRBJ2-5, reads EPEVTQTPSHQVTQMGQEVILRCVPISNHLYFYWYRQILGQKVEFLVSFYNNEISEKSEIFDDQFSVERPDGSNFTLKIRSTKLEDSAMYFCASSSPGQGGTQYFGPGTRLLVL.

V gene TRBV18 combines with J gene TRBJ2-6; 8 positions agree with TRBD1. The V gene end was trimmed by 3 bases and the J gene end by 4 bases; junction bases not matched to a gene: 14. The CDR3 totals 19 residues. Germline V lookup: CDR1 KGHSH, CDR2 LQKENI. CDR3 nucleotide sequence: TGTGCCAGCTCACCGACGTCCGGGACAGGAGTTCCCGGGGCCAACGTCCTGACTTTC. This sequence encodes CASSPTSGTGVPGANVLTF. The full variable domain, in which reference TRBV18 and TRBJ2-6 provide the parts outside the CDR3, is NAGVMQNPRHLVRRRGQEARLRCSPMKGHSHVYWYRQLPEEGLKFMVYLQKENIIDESGMPKERFSAEFPKEGPSILRIQQVVRGDSAAYFCASSPTSGTGVPGANVLTFGAGSRLTVL.

The J gene is TRBJ1-4, the V gene TRBV7-2; D remains ambiguous. CDR1 and CDR2 (germline): SGHTA, FQGNSA. V was pared by 2 bases and J by 5 bases, with 18 bases between. The CDR3 covers 17 residues. In DNA, the CDR3 is TGTGCCAGCAGCTTAATGTCCCCACCGGGTCGGAATGAAAAACTGTTTTTT. Translation: CASSLMSPPGRNEKLFF.

This chain uses TRBV7-2 with TRBJ1-2; D uncertain. Germline-derived CDR1 and CDR2 are SGHTA and FQGNSA. V shed 3 bases and J shed 4 bases, with 12 bases lying between them. The CDR3 totals 14 residues. The CDR3 sequence: CASSFRPRTYGYTF. The DNA for the CDR3 is TGTGCCAGCAGCTTCAGGCCCCGCACCTATGGCTACACCTTC. The complete variable domain, with remaining parts taken from reference TRBV7-2 and TRBJ1-2, reads GAGVSQSPSNKVTEKGKDVELRCDPISGHTALYWYRQSLGQGLEFLIYFQGNSAPDKSGLPSDRFSAERTGGSVSTLTIQRTQQEDSAVYLCASSFRPRTYGYTFGSGTRLTVV.

V and J are TRBV5-1 and TRBJ2-3, with 7 bases fitting TRBD2. Trimming removed 4 bases from V and 4 bases from J; junction bases left unmatched: 6. CDR3 length: 14 amino acids. In germline, CDR1 is SGHRS, CDR2 YFSETQ. CDR3 nucleotides: TGCGCCAGCAGCCGGGAGGTAGCGGCAGATACGCAGTATTTT. Its translation is CASSREVAADTQYF.

The rearrangement uses TRBV6-5 and TRBJ2-3, with a weak D call TRBD2 (7 bases). This CDR3 spans 14 amino acids. Trimming pared 8 bases from V and 4 bases from J, leaving 16 bases between. The germline CDR1 and CDR2 sequences are MNHEY and SVGAGI. CDR3 sequence reads: CASRNRGGPDTQYF. Here the CDR3 DNA reads TGTGCCAGCCGTAACCGCGGGGGCCCAGATACGCAGTATTTT.

This clone was recorded once. This sequence joins TRBV5-1 and TRBJ1-1, with D possibly being TRBD1 (6 bases). CDR3 length: 15 amino acids. Germline loops: CDR1 SGHRS, CDR2 YFSETQ. The V gene lost 4 bases and the J gene lost 5 bases, with 18 bases spanning the gap. In DNA form, the CDR3 reads TGCGCCAGCAGCCTGGACAGTCAGGGAGGAACTGAAGCTTTCTTT. Translating it yields CASSLDSQGGTEAFF. The complete variable domain, with remaining parts taken from reference TRBV5-1 and TRBJ1-1, reads KAGVTQTPRYLIKTRGQQVTLSCSPISGHRSVSWYQQTPGQGLQFLFEYFSETQRNKGNFPGRFSGRQFSNSRSEMNVSTLELGDSALYLCASSLDSQGGTEAFFGQGTRLTVV.

V usage is TRBV7-2 and J usage is TRBJ2-1; 8 bases are shared with TRBD2. The germline V gene has CDR1 SGHTA and CDR2 FQGNSA. The CDR3 is 14 residues long. The V and J ends lost 1 base and 6 bases, in that order; junction bases with no gene match: 2. As DNA, the CDR3 is TGTGCCAGCAGCTTAGATGGGACTAGCAATGAGCAGTTCTTC. It yields the protein CASSLDGTSNEQFF.

The chain has TRBV28 and TRBJ1-2; 8 nucleotides match TRBD1. The CDR3 length is 13 residues. The trim removed 2 bases at V and 4 bases at J, leaving 0 bases unmatched. Germline V CDR1 and CDR2: MDHEN, SYDVKM. CDR3 bases: TGTGCCAGCAGTTTAGGGACAGGCTATGGCTACACCTTC. Translated: CASSLGTGYGYTF.

CDR3: CASSYSADNNSPLHF. DNA for the CDR3: TGTGCCAGCAGTTACTCAGCCGATAATAATTCACCCCTCCACTTT. The J gene is TRBJ1-6, the V gene TRBV6-6; D is uncertain. The ends were cut back, 0 bases at V and 5 bases at J, with 8 bases in the middle. The CDR3 sequence is 15 residues long. Per the germline V gene, CDR1 is MNHNY and CDR2 is SVGAGI (reference sequence).

DNA for the CDR3: TGTGCCAGCAGCCTTCGGGGAGGAGAGGGTGAGCAGTTCTTC. Translation gives CASSLRGGEGEQFF. The V and J genes are TRBV6-5 and TRBJ2-1; the D gene is possibly TRBD2 (6 bases). Germline V gene data show CDR1 as MNHEY and CDR2 as SVGAGI. Trimming removed 6 bases at V and 9 bases at J, with 18 bases between. The CDR3 has 14 amino acids.

This clone was observed a single time. The chain joins TRBV10-3 to TRBJ2-2; 7 bases align to TRBD2. The ends lost 10 bases at V and 0 bases at J; junction bases unmatched: 5. There are 14 residues in the CDR3. Per the germline V gene, CDR1 is ENHRY and CDR2 is SYGVKD. The CDR3 nucleotides read TGTGCCACCCGGACTAGATCGAACACCGGGGAGCTGTTTTTT. Translation: CATRTRSNTGELFF.

This chain links TRBV2 with TRBJ1-5; 7 nucleotides match TRBD1. J gave up 4 bases and V 6 bases, and 6 bases lay outside the gene matches. Germline V lookup: CDR1 SNHLY, CDR2 FYNNEI. This CDR3 has 14 residues. As DNA, the CDR3 is TGTGCCAGCAGCTCAGACAGGGCTAATCAGCCCCAGCATTTT. Protein: CASSSDRANQPQHF.

This clone was found once. The chain uses TRBV19 and TRBJ1-2; 8 bases agree with TRBD1. This CDR3 region has 15 residues. J was trimmed by 0 bases and V by 5 bases; bases with no gene match: 5. Germline CDR1 reads LNHDA; CDR2 reads SQIVND (reference sequence). CDR3 sequence reads: CASSLPGQANYGYTF. CDR3 bases: TGTGCCAGTAGTCTTCCGGGACAGGCTAACTATGGCTACACCTTC. Filled out from reference TRBV19 and TRBJ1-2, the complete variable domain reads DGGITQSPKYLFRKEGQNVTLSCEQNLNHDAMYWYRQDPGQGLRLIYYSQIVNDFQKGDIAEGYSVSREKKESFPLTVTSAQKNPTAFYLCASSLPGQANYGYTFGSGTRLTVV.

A few counts support this clone. This chain links TRBV6-5 with TRBJ2-3, with D tentatively TRBD1 (6 bases). This CDR3 has 10 amino acids. Between the trimmed V and J ends, which lost 10 bases and 6 bases, there was a span of 8 bases. Germline CDR1 and CDR2: MNHEY and SVGAGI. The CDR3 DNA is TGTGCCACAAGGGGGGATACGCAGTATTTT. Translation: CATRGDTQYF.

The CDR3 DNA reads TGTGCCAGCAGTCCCCACGGACAGGGTGGCTACACCTTC. Its protein product is CASSPHGQGGYTF. The chain has TRBV27 and TRBJ1-2; 8 bases match TRBD1. CDR1 MNHEY and CDR2 SMNVEV come from the germline V gene (reference sequence). V dropped 5 bases and J dropped 7; count of bases not matched to a gene: 6. This CDR3 contains 13 residues.

The chain couples TRBV6-5 to TRBJ1-4; tentatively, D is TRBD1 (5 bases). Germline lookup yields CDR1 MNHEY and CDR2 SVGAGI. This CDR3 has 15 residues. The germline V and J ends were trimmed by 8 bases and 2 bases, with 15 bases remaining between them. Here the CDR3 DNA reads TGTGCCAGCGGCCAGCAGGGACTTACTAATGAAAAACTGTTTTTT. The encoded protein is CASGQQGLTNEKLFF.

The chain combines TRBV28 with TRBJ1-2, with D unresolved. V was cut by 3 bases and J by 6 bases, with 14 bases left in between. CDR3 length: 14 residues. Germline loops: CDR1 MDHEN, CDR2 SYDVKM. The CDR3 nucleotides read TGTGCCAGCAGTTTCCCCGTCGGGAGGGATGGCTACACCTTC. It codes for CASSFPVGRDGYTF.

The V gene is TRBV14, the J gene TRBJ2-1; D may be TRBD1 (5 bases). The CDR3 is 16 residues long. Germline loops: CDR1 SGHDN, CDR2 FVKESK. Trimming cost V 0 bases and J 0 bases, with 9 bases left between them. CDR3 sequence (DNA): TGTGCCAGCAGCCAAGATAGGGGTGGCTCCTACAATGAGCAGTTCTTC. Protein sequence: CASSQDRGGSYNEQFF.